Only a few counts were recorded for the clone carrying this T cell receptor (beta chain). The CDR3 is made up of 15 amino acids. The V gene end was trimmed by 5 bases and the J gene end by 9 bases; junction bases not matched to a gene: 11. Germline lookup yields CDR1 SGHTS and CDR2 YDEGEE. The sample comes from a study of blood T cell repertoires in COVID-19. Overall study: The samples span acute and convalescent COVID-19 from the United States, Italy and Spain. Sources were T cells, B-cell-depleted T cells, or PBMCs; the material itself was cDNA or gDNA.

Per the authors' pipeline: Amplification with reference gene primers provided the estimates of nucleated cell counts. Method: immunoSEQ multiplex PCR; TCRdb's copy keeps in-frame clones and lacks some. V, J and clone size are taken as reported in that table, and D and trimming were inferred from the DNA itself. This table has about 250,000 clones, 80% to 90% appearing once. The V call is TRBV5-8, the J call TRBJ1-6; 7 positions agree with TRBD1. This sequence originates from an elderly man with acute or convalescent COVID-19. Sequencing was performed on peripheral blood. CDR3 in amino acids: CASRLLGGRGSPLHF. The CDR3 DNA reads TGTGCCAGCAGGTTACTAGGGGGCCGGGGTTCACCCCTCCACTTT.